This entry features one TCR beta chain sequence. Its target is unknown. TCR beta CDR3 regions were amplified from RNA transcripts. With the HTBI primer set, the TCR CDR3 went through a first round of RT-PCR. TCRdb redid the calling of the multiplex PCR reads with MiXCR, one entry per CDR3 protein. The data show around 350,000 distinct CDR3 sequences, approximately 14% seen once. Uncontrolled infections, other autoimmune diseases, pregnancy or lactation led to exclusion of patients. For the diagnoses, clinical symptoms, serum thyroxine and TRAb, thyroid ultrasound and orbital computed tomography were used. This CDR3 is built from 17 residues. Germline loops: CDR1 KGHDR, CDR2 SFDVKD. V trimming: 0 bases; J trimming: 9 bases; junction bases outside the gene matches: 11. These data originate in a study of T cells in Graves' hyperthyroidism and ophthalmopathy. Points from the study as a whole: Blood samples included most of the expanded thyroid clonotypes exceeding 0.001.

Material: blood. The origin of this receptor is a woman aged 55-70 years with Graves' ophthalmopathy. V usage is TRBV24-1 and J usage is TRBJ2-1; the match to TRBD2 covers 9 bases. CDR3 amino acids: CATSDLPSGGSGGEQFF. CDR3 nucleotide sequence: TGTGCCACCAGTGATTTGCCGAGCGGGGGGTCGGGGGGTGAGCAGTTCTTC.